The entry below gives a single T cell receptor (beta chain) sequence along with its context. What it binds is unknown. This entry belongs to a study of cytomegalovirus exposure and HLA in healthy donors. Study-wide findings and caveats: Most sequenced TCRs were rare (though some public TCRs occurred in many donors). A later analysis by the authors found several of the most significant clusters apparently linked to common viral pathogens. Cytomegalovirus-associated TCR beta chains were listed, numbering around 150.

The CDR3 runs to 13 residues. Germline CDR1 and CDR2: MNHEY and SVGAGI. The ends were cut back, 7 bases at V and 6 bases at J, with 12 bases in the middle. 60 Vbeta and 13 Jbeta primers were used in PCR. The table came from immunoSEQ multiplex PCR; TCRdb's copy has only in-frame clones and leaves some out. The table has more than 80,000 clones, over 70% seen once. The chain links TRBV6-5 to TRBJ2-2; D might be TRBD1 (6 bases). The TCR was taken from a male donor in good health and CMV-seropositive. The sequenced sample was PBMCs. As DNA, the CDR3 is TGTGCCAGCACCCTGGACAGCCCCGGGGAGCTGTTTTTT. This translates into CASTLDSPGELFF.